This T cell receptor (beta chain) appears in the sequencing data of a study of blood T cell repertoires in COVID-19 (TCRdb year 2020). About the full investigation: Collaborator samples came from the United States, Italy and Spain and covered acute and convalescent phases of COVID-19. Samples were obtained from the ongoing ImmuneRACE study (first 160 participants) and from about 1,300 subjects provided by 6 global collaborators. The prospective study material was composed of cDNA or gDNA derived from T cells, B-cell-depleted T cells, or PBMCs. A de-identified subject ID, COVID-19 status, age in years and sex were almost always included in the sample metadata. Where available, HLA class I and class II types were taken from metadata supplied by the sample provider and were not determined by assay-based typing. The repertoires were released in a freely available public database meant as a resource for research on the immune response to SARS-CoV-2. Subjects who had been exposed to COVID-19, were actively infected with it, or had recovered from it provided the deeply sampled blood TCRbeta repertoires that made up the dataset. Overall study results and their limits: How much clinical and demographic metadata was included differed by source and by participant, and the metadata was provided uncurated.

This clone was observed a handful of times. Its antigen remains undetermined. No base quality values were provided; no much bigger clone lies one nucleotide off. One collaborating source in Seattle enrolled patients during active infection and followed them longitudinally through the course of disease. The collaborating institutions used their own protocols to collect whole blood in K2EDTA tubes. For TCRbeta analysis, collaborators shipped samples in one of three forms: frozen whole blood, isolated PBMCs, or DNA extracted from either of those sample types. Deletion took 0 bases off V and 4 bases off J, with a span of 16 bases between the germline ends. Spanning cysteine to phenylalanine, the CDR3 consists of 17 amino acids. The read is trimmed to its CDR3 DNA, 51 bases read in frame from base 1. CDR1 and CDR2 are read off the germline V gene as ENHRY and SYGVKD. TCRbeta CDR3 regions were amplified from genomic DNA using the immunoSEQ Assay, a bias-controlled multiplex PCR. The authors' pipeline ran thus. The number of nucleated cells in each sample was estimated by amplification of reference gene primers within the assay. To quantify the absolute abundance of each unique TCRbeta CDR3 rearrangement, sequence reads were collapsed and filtered. For each sample, productive Simpson clonality was calculated as the square root of Simpson's diversity index across productive rearrangements. Entries here come from immuneACCESS through TCRdb and include only in-frame sequences with V and J called. Some clones fail to appear in such tables; in the studies checked, an unresolved V gene covers under half of the shortfall, and the cause of the remainder is unknown. V and J calls and clone size are copied from that table; D and trimming were computed from the DNA. This sample is represented by about 250,000 clones; around 89% of them were singletons. Roughly 6.8% of the sample comes from the top ten.

The clonotype was recovered from a young woman with COVID-19, enrolled during active disease. Here the chain combines TRBV10-3 and TRBJ1-5, and TRBD1 may be the D gene, going by 5 matching bases. The sequencing input was peripheral blood. The CDR3 protein sequence reads: CAISESGGRIPNQPQHF. The nucleotides are TGTGCCATCAGTGAGTCGGGGGGACGGATCCCAAATCAGCCCCAGCATTTT.